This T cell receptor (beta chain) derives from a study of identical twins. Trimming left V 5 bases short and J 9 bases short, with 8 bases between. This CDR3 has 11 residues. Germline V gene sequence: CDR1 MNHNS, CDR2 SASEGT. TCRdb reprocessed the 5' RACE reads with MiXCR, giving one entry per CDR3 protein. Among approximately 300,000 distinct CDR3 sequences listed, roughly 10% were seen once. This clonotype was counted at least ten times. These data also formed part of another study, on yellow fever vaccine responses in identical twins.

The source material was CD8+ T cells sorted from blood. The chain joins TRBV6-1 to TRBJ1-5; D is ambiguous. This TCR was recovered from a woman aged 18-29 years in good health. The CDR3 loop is CASSYDRPQHF. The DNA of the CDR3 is TGTGCCAGCAGTTATGACCGGCCCCAGCATTTT.